The T cell receptor beta chain under discussion was sequenced for a study of T-cell reconstitution after alpha-beta-depleted transplantation in children. The study's findings and limits: Surviving recipient T cells and thymic progenitors accounted for the high day-60 TCRbeta diversity observed in some patients. Among T cells one year after transplant, newly produced cells accounted for most counts and diversity. About two months after transplant, alpha-beta T cells reportedly came from several hundred expanded graft clones.

V lost 2 bases and J lost 6, with 17 bases in between. Per the germline V gene, CDR1 is ENHRY and CDR2 is SYGVKD. This CDR3 contains 17 residues. On this clonotype: Its antigen is undetermined.

TCRbeta library preparation incorporated unique molecular identifiers. TCRdb re-derived calls from the PCR reads in MiXCR, one entry per CDR3 protein. The sample records around 500,000 distinct CDR3 sequences, about 23% being singletons. Sequencing used PBMCs, mostly from graft donor cells, obtained 360 days after TCRalphabeta/CD19-depleted stem cell transplant. The chain uses TRBV10-3 and TRBJ1-6; D not certain. This TCR was recovered from a boy under two years old who had a stem cell transplant for acute myeloid leukemia, so the T cells may come from the graft donor. CDR3 DNA sequence: TGTGCCATCAGTGAGCGTCGTAGTCCGGAGCGTAATTCACCCCTCCACTTT. It encodes CAISERRSPERNSPLHF.